This T cell receptor beta chain originates from a study of blood T cell repertoires in COVID-19. Trimming stripped 6 bases from V and 7 bases from J, with 19 bases between. The germline V gene has CDR1 SNHLY and CDR2 FYNNEI. There are 14 residues in the CDR3. In the source study's methods: Researchers report that nucleated cell counts were estimated from reference gene primer amplification. This table comes from immunoSEQ multiplex PCR, and its TCRdb copy is limited to in-frame clones, with some not included. The V and J calls and clone size come from that table; D and trimming were worked out from the DNA. The sample lists 50,000 to 65,000 clones; just under 85% were seen once.

Sample: peripheral blood. The chain links TRBV2 to TRBJ2-7; weak D call: TRBD1 (6 bases). The source of this sequence is a man in his 70s with acute or convalescent COVID-19. The CDR3 sequence: CASRIISGAEEQYF. CDR3 in DNA: TGTGCCAGCAGAATTATATCAGGGGCGGAGGAGCAGTACTTC.